A selection of T cell receptor beta chains follows, all from one sample in a study of OX40 agonist ivuxolimab in advanced cancers. The assay was immunoSEQ multiplex PCR, and TCRdb's table has in-frame clones only and misses some. This sample yields tens of thousands of clones, of which approximately 87% are seen a single time; about 5% belongs to the top ten. This specimen consisted of CD4+ or CD8+ T cells sorted from blood, obtained in a trial of the OX40 agonist ivuxolimab. The receptors were sampled from an adult with an advanced solid tumor such as melanoma, head and neck, liver or kidney cancer. Both conserved end residues are part of each CDR3. The order of the fields is V gene, clone size, J gene, D gene, CDR3 protein, CDR3 DNA. The D gene is left open where the match is weak. Clone sizes are given selectively: once, few, many, or a class where the clone is expanded.

V gene: TRBV7-8; clone size: -; J gene: TRBJ2-2; D gene: -; CDR3 protein: CASSLGLQYTGELFF; CDR3 DNA: TGTGCCAGCAGCTTAGGCCTACAGTACACCGGGGAGCTGTTTTTT
V gene: TRBV5-1; clone size: -; J gene: TRBJ2-2; D gene: -; CDR3 protein: CASSLEYLNTGELFF; CDR3 DNA: TGCGCCAGCAGCTTGGAGTACCTGAACACCGGGGAGCTGTTTTTT
V gene: TRBV5-1; clone size: -; J gene: TRBJ2-1; D gene: -; CDR3 protein: CASSFSYISYNEQFF; CDR3 DNA: TGCGCCAGCAGCTTCTCGTATATCTCCTACAATGAGCAGTTCTTC
V gene: TRBV5-1; clone size: -; J gene: TRBJ1-1; D gene: -; CDR3 protein: CASSWGGGTEAFF; CDR3 DNA: TGCGCCAGCAGCTGGGGAGGGGGCACTGAAGCTTTCTTT
V gene: TRBV18; clone size: -; J gene: TRBJ1-6; D gene: -; CDR3 protein: CASSPDLPGAYSPLHF; CDR3 DNA: TGTGCCAGCTCACCGGATCTTCCAGGGGCTTATTCACCCCTCCACTTT
V gene: TRBV5-4; clone size: -; J gene: TRBJ2-5; D gene: -; CDR3 protein: CASSLVAEETQYF; CDR3 DNA: TGTGCCAGCAGCTTGGTTGCAGAAGAGACCCAGTACTTC
V gene: TRBV5-5; clone size: -; J gene: TRBJ2-1; D gene: -; CDR3 protein: CASSLTPSNNEQFF; CDR3 DNA: TGTGCCAGCAGCTTGACCCCGTCCAACAATGAGCAGTTCTTC
V gene: TRBV19; clone size: -; J gene: TRBJ1-5; D gene: -; CDR3 protein: CASSTPDISNQPQHF; CDR3 DNA: TGTGCCAGTAGTACCCCCGACATAAGCAATCAGCCCCAGCATTTT
V gene: TRBV28; clone size: few; J gene: TRBJ2-3; D gene: TRBD2; CDR3 protein: CASSFGTMGAQDTQYF; CDR3 DNA: TGTGCCAGCAGTTTCGGGACTATGGGAGCACAAGATACGCAGTATTTT
V gene: TRBV9; clone size: once; J gene: TRBJ2-1; D gene: -; CDR3 protein: CASSATGSSYNEQFF; CDR3 DNA: TGTGCCAGCAGCGCCACAGGGAGCTCCTACAATGAGCAGTTCTTC
V gene: TRBV28; clone size: -; J gene: TRBJ2-7; D gene: TRBD1; CDR3 protein: CASSSPGQGANEQYF; CDR3 DNA: TGTGCCAGCAGTTCACCGGGACAGGGGGCTAACGAGCAGTACTTC
V gene: TRBV7-9; clone size: -; J gene: TRBJ2-2; D gene: TRBD1; CDR3 protein: CASFQGTGGAGGELFF; CDR3 DNA: TGTGCCAGCTTCCAGGGGACAGGGGGCGCAGGCGGGGAGCTGTTTTTT
V gene: TRBV6-6; clone size: -; J gene: TRBJ1-1; D gene: TRBD1; CDR3 protein: CASSRTGMNTEAFF; CDR3 DNA: TGTGCCAGCAGCAGGACAGGGATGAACACTGAAGCTTTCTTT
V gene: TRBV27; clone size: -; J gene: TRBJ2-3; D gene: -; CDR3 protein: CASSPMKGLWGTDTQYF; CDR3 DNA: TGTGCCAGCAGTCCGATGAAAGGGTTATGGGGCACAGATACGCAGTATTTT
V gene: TRBV7-2; clone size: -; J gene: TRBJ1-5; D gene: -; CDR3 protein: CASSSVGGTWQPQHF; CDR3 DNA: TGTGCCAGCAGCTCCGTAGGGGGGACATGGCAGCCCCAGCATTTT
V gene: TRBV27; clone size: -; J gene: TRBJ1-2; D gene: -; CDR3 protein: CATQKWGLEVGYTF; CDR3 DNA: TGTGCCACACAGAAGTGGGGCTTGGAGGTCGGCTACACCTTC
V gene: TRBV7-3; clone size: few; J gene: TRBJ2-5; D gene: TRBD1; CDR3 protein: CASSAGQGETQYF; CDR3 DNA: TGTGCCAGCAGCGCGGGACAGGGGGAGACCCAGTACTTC
V gene: TRBV7-9; clone size: -; J gene: TRBJ2-5; D gene: TRBD2; CDR3 protein: CASSLIGLAGETQYF; CDR3 DNA: TGTGCCAGCAGCCTCATAGGACTAGCGGGAGAGACCCAGTACTTC
V gene: TRBV2; clone size: -; J gene: TRBJ1-2; D gene: -; CDR3 protein: CASSEGLYGYTF; CDR3 DNA: TGTGCCAGCAGTGAAGGACTCTATGGCTACACCTTC
V gene: TRBV7-2; clone size: -; J gene: TRBJ2-2; D gene: TRBD1; CDR3 protein: CASSPGQGRTGELFF; CDR3 DNA: TGTGCCAGCAGCCCCGGACAGGGTCGAACCGGGGAGCTGTTTTTT
V gene: TRBV5-1; clone size: -; J gene: TRBJ1-2; D gene: -; CDR3 protein: CASSLDYGYTF; CDR3 DNA: TGCGCCAGCAGCTTGGACTATGGCTACACCTTC
V gene: TRBV14; clone size: -; J gene: TRBJ1-2; D gene: -; CDR3 protein: CASSPLTQGTYGYTF; CDR3 DNA: TGTGCCAGCAGCCCTTTGACACAAGGGACCTATGGCTACACCTTC
V gene: TRBV15; clone size: -; J gene: TRBJ2-1; D gene: -; CDR3 protein: CATSMTFNEQFF; CDR3 DNA: TGTGCCACCAGCATGACTTTCAATGAGCAGTTCTTC
V gene: TRBV7-9; clone size: once; J gene: TRBJ2-3; D gene: TRBD2; CDR3 protein: CASGLAVTDTQYF; CDR3 DNA: TGTGCCTCTGGACTAGCGGTCACAGATACGCAGTATTTT
V gene: TRBV6-1; clone size: -; J gene: TRBJ2-1; D gene: -; CDR3 protein: CASSVSDPRDEQFF; CDR3 DNA: TGTGCCAGCAGTGTTAGCGATCCTAGGGATGAGCAGTTCTTC
V gene: TRBV4-3; clone size: -; J gene: TRBJ1-1; D gene: -; CDR3 protein: CASSQDNMNTEAFF; CDR3 DNA: TGCGCCAGCAGCCAAGATAACATGAACACTGAAGCTTTCTTT
V gene: TRBV7-9; clone size: once; J gene: TRBJ2-1; D gene: TRBD2; CDR3 protein: CASSPGLVEQFF; CDR3 DNA: TGTGCCAGCAGCCCGGGACTAGTTGAGCAGTTCTTC
V gene: TRBV2; clone size: -; J gene: TRBJ1-5; D gene: TRBD1; CDR3 protein: CASRDSNPNQPQHF; CDR3 DNA: TGTGCCAGTAGGGACAGCAACCCTAATCAGCCCCAGCATTTT
V gene: TRBV5-1; clone size: -; J gene: TRBJ2-3; D gene: TRBD2; CDR3 protein: CASTPTPRTSGSTDTQYF; CDR3 DNA: TGCGCCAGCACTCCCACGCCCCGGACTAGCGGGAGCACAGATACGCAGTATTTT
V gene: TRBV9; clone size: -; J gene: TRBJ2-5; D gene: -; CDR3 protein: CASSARQSYQETQYF; CDR3 DNA: TGTGCCAGCAGCGCGAGACAGTCTTACCAAGAGACCCAGTACTTC
V gene: TRBV5-4; clone size: -; J gene: TRBJ2-4; D gene: -; CDR3 protein: CASSQEAGDGAKNIQYF; CDR3 DNA: TGTGCCAGCAGCCAAGAGGCAGGGGATGGAGCCAAAAACATTCAGTACTTC
V gene: TRBV5-4; clone size: once; J gene: TRBJ2-3; D gene: -; CDR3 protein: CASSLPGGSTDTQYF; CDR3 DNA: TGTGCCAGCAGCTTACCTGGGGGGAGCACAGATACGCAGTATTTT
V gene: TRBV30; clone size: -; J gene: TRBJ2-5; D gene: -; CDR3 protein: CASRKRQWSETQYF; CDR3 DNA: TGTGCCTCCCGGAAGCGTCAATGGTCGGAGACCCAGTACTTC
V gene: TRBV20-1; clone size: -; J gene: TRBJ2-5; D gene: -; CDR3 protein: CSARVAETQYF; CDR3 DNA: TGCAGTGCTAGAGTAGCTGAGACCCAGTACTTC
V gene: TRBV5-5; clone size: -; J gene: TRBJ2-5; D gene: TRBD2; CDR3 protein: CASSMGGLAGAETQYF; CDR3 DNA: TGTGCCAGCAGTATGGGGGGGCTAGCGGGAGCGGAGACCCAGTACTTC
V gene: TRBV7-3; clone size: -; J gene: TRBJ2-2; D gene: TRBD2; CDR3 protein: CASSVLGGRAGELFF; CDR3 DNA: TGTGCCAGCTCTGTTTTAGGCGGGAGGGCCGGGGAGCTGTTTTTT
V gene: TRBV19; clone size: few; J gene: TRBJ1-4; D gene: -; CDR3 protein: CASSPRGQGIEKLFF; CDR3 DNA: TGTGCCAGTAGCCCACGCGGGCAGGGAATCGAAAAACTGTTTTTT
V gene: TRBV7-3; clone size: -; J gene: TRBJ1-6; D gene: TRBD1; CDR3 protein: CASSPGTGVSPLHF; CDR3 DNA: TGTGCCAGCAGCCCCGGGACAGGAGTTTCACCCCTCCACTTT
V gene: TRBV2; clone size: -; J gene: TRBJ1-6; D gene: TRBD1; CDR3 protein: CASLRTGQGNSPLHF; CDR3 DNA: TGTGCCAGTCTCAGAACGGGACAGGGGAATTCACCCCTCCACTTT
V gene: TRBV6-6; clone size: once; J gene: TRBJ2-1; D gene: -; CDR3 protein: CASSYSEGGSTRQFF; CDR3 DNA: TGTGCCAGCAGTTACTCCGAGGGCGGCTCGACTAGGCAGTTCTTC
V gene: TRBV7-9; clone size: -; J gene: TRBJ2-7; D gene: -; CDR3 protein: CASSAEIRTFYEQYF; CDR3 DNA: TGTGCCAGCAGCGCCGAGATACGGACCTTCTACGAGCAGTACTTC
V gene: TRBV7-9; clone size: -; J gene: TRBJ2-5; D gene: -; CDR3 protein: CASSQDSYQETQYF; CDR3 DNA: TGTGCCAGCAGCCAAGACTCGTACCAAGAGACCCAGTACTTC
V gene: TRBV6-1; clone size: -; J gene: TRBJ1-4; D gene: -; CDR3 protein: CASSDRGENEKLFF; CDR3 DNA: TGTGCCAGCAGTGACAGGGGCGAAAATGAAAAACTGTTTTTT
V gene: TRBV7-2; clone size: -; J gene: TRBJ1-3; D gene: -; CDR3 protein: CASTEWAVQGNTIYF; CDR3 DNA: TGTGCCAGCACCGAGTGGGCAGTGCAGGGAAACACCATATATTTT
V gene: TRBV7-3; clone size: -; J gene: TRBJ1-1; D gene: -; CDR3 protein: CASSPRGGNTEAFF; CDR3 DNA: TGTGCCAGCAGCCCTCGAGGGGGGAACACTGAAGCTTTCTTT
V gene: TRBV29-1; clone size: few; J gene: TRBJ1-1; D gene: TRBD1; CDR3 protein: CSGGGQGTEAFF; CDR3 DNA: TGCAGCGGGGGAGGACAGGGCACTGAAGCTTTCTTT
V gene: TRBV7-9; clone size: -; J gene: TRBJ2-5; D gene: -; CDR3 protein: CASNLTGTGETQYF; CDR3 DNA: TGTGCCAGCAACTTAACTGGAACAGGAGAGACCCAGTACTTC
V gene: TRBV18; clone size: -; J gene: TRBJ1-4; D gene: -; CDR3 protein: CASSPEREKLFF; CDR3 DNA: TGTGCCAGCTCACCGGAAAGGGAAAAACTGTTTTTT
V gene: TRBV4-3; clone size: -; J gene: TRBJ2-5; D gene: -; CDR3 protein: CASSQDAGLRETQYF; CDR3 DNA: TGCGCCAGCAGCCAAGATGCAGGGTTAAGGGAGACCCAGTACTTC
V gene: TRBV9; clone size: -; J gene: TRBJ2-5; D gene: TRBD2; CDR3 protein: CASSVVGSGNAETQYF; CDR3 DNA: TGTGCCAGCAGCGTAGTGGGTAGCGGGAATGCGGAGACCCAGTACTTC
V gene: TRBV27; clone size: once; J gene: TRBJ1-5; D gene: -; CDR3 protein: CASSSKGGNQPQHF; CDR3 DNA: TGTGCCAGCAGTTCAAAGGGCGGCAATCAGCCCCAGCATTTT
V gene: TRBV2; clone size: -; J gene: TRBJ1-5; D gene: -; CDR3 protein: CASSDRGILVQPQHF; CDR3 DNA: TGTGCCAGCAGTGACAGGGGAATCCTGGTTCAGCCCCAGCATTTT
V gene: TRBV11-2; clone size: -; J gene: TRBJ2-2; D gene: -; CDR3 protein: CASSAFSGSNTGELFF; CDR3 DNA: TGTGCCAGCAGCGCTTTTAGCGGATCGAACACCGGGGAGCTGTTTTTT
V gene: TRBV5-1; clone size: -; J gene: TRBJ2-7; D gene: TRBD1; CDR3 protein: CASSSSTGTGVSGQYF; CDR3 DNA: TGCGCCAGCAGCAGTTCAACGGGGACAGGGGTCTCTGGGCAGTACTTC
V gene: TRBV19; clone size: -; J gene: TRBJ1-5; D gene: -; CDR3 protein: CASSATGRTNQPQHF; CDR3 DNA: TGTGCCAGTAGTGCTACAGGGCGAACTAATCAGCCCCAGCATTTT